One sample yielded the 28 T cell receptor beta chains listed below, sequenced in a study of T cell repertoires in cytomegalovirus infection. TCRdb reprocessed the reads via MiXCR and lists one record per CDR3 protein. The sample lists some 920,000 distinct CDR3 sequences, roughly 30% seen once, with roughly an eighth in the top ten. What these receptors recognize is not known. The source was cultured CD8+ T cells from PBMCs, collected from culture after CMV antigen stimulation. These receptors were taken from a human donor in good health (CMV status not recorded). Some clones in this sample may be carry-over from other donors' samples.

The chain has TRBV19 and TRBJ1-2; D unresolved. Germline V gene data show CDR1 as LNHDA and CDR2 as SQIVND (reference sequence). Trimming pared 6 bases from V and 2 bases from J, leaving 10 bases between. The length of the CDR3 is 13 residues. The CDR3, as DNA: TGTGCCAGTAGCACTTTTCCCAACTATGGCTACACCTTC. This translates into CASSTFPNYGYTF.

This rearrangement joins TRBV6-8 to TRBJ1-1; D ambiguous. The CDR3 spans 14 residues. Deletions cut 6 bases from V and 5 bases from J, with 16 bases between. CDR1 and CDR2 (germline): MNHGY, SAAAGT. This CDR3 reads CASSMRTVRTEAFF. The CDR3 bases are TGTGCCAGCAGCATGCGAACCGTAAGGACTGAAGCTTTCTTT.

This chain joins TRBV6-5 and TRBJ2-3, with D hard to call. V lost 5 bases to trimming and J lost 1 base, with 16 bases between them. The CDR3 has 16 amino acids. CDR1 is MNHEY and CDR2 is SVGAGI in the germline V gene. CDR3 residues: CASSAPVAEGTDTQYF. CDR3 DNA sequence: TGTGCCAGCAGTGCCCCAGTGGCTGAGGGCACAGATACGCAGTATTTT.

This clonotype was picked up a small number of times. The V call is TRBV2, the J call TRBJ2-7, with 10 bases matching TRBD1. The CDR3 contains 13 residues. Per the germline V gene, CDR1 is SNHLY and CDR2 is FYNNEI. Unmatched junction bases numbered 4, after V lost 8 bases and J lost 3 bases. CDR3 sequence (DNA): TGTGCCAGCGGGCGGGACAGGGGCTACGAGCAGTACGTC. Amino acids: CASGRDRGYEQYV.

The chain is built from TRBV24-1 and TRBJ1-1; a weak D match, TRBD1 (6 bases). The CDR3 is 16 amino acids. Trimming removed 1 base from V and 5 bases from J, with 16 bases in between. Germline V gives CDR1 KGHDR, CDR2 SFDVKD. CDR3 DNA sequence: TGTGCCACCAGTGATTTCCGGGACAACCTGGGGACTGAAGCTTTCTTT. It is translated as CATSDFRDNLGTEAFF.

V usage is TRBV19 and J usage is TRBJ2-3; possible D gene TRBD2, 5 bases. Germline CDR1 and CDR2: LNHDA and SQIVND (reference sequence). V was pared by 5 bases and J by 6 bases, with 15 bases between. This CDR3 comprises 14 residues. The CDR3 nucleotides read TGTGCCAGTAGTGAACTGCGGGCGCAGGATACGCAGTATTTT. It encodes CASSELRAQDTQYF.

In nucleotides, the CDR3 is TGTGCCAGCACCCTCACAATGAGCTCCTACAATGAGCAGTTCTTC. Translating gives CASTLTMSSYNEQFF. The chain has TRBV6-2 or TRBV6-3 and TRBJ2-1; D call uncertain. CDR1 is MNHEY, CDR2 SVGEGT, per germline. V lost 7 bases and J lost 0, with 13 bases in between. The CDR3 is made up of 15 amino acids.

The chain is built from TRBV11-3 and TRBJ2-1, with TRBD2 as a possible D gene (5 bases). The CDR3 is 15 amino acids. In germline, CDR1 is SGHNT, CDR2 YENEEA. With 3 bases removed from V and 5 bases from J, the gap between germline ends came to 14 bases. The CDR3 DNA reads TGTGCCAGCAGCTTTAGGGCAACTAGGCACAATGAGCAGTTCTTC. Amino acids: CASSFRATRHNEQFF.

Only one count was recorded for this clonotype. This chain uses TRBV7-9 with TRBJ2-2; D remains unclear. In germline, CDR1 is SEHNR, CDR2 FQNEAQ (reference sequence). V shed 4 bases and J shed 1 base, with 10 bases lying between them. This CDR3 contains 15 residues. Here the CDR3 reads CASSYNQVNTGELFF. The CDR3 DNA reads TGTGCCAGCAGCTACAATCAGGTGAACACCGGGGAGCTGTTTTTT.

This clonotype was found a few times. This chain uses TRBV12-3 or TRBV12-4 with TRBJ1-4; TRBD1 matches 9 bases. V shed 3 bases, J shed 14 bases, and the junction held 28 bases outside the gene matches. This CDR3 spans 20 amino acids. As DNA, the CDR3 is TGTGCCAGCAGTTTTGTTCGGTATCTGGACAGGGGCCCTGAGGGCGAAGGGCTGTTTTTT. It translates to CASSFVRYLDRGPEGEGLFF.

About this clonotype itself: A much larger clonotype is one base distant, so this may be a read error. The chain combines TRBV6-6 with TRBJ1-1; no clear D gene. This CDR3 region has 9 residues. CDR1 and CDR2 from the germline V gene are MNHNY and SVGAGI (reference sequence). CDR3 loop: CVSSPAAFF. The CDR3 nucleotides read TGTGTCAGCAGTCCGGCCGCTTTCTTT.

This chain connects TRBV5-6 to TRBJ1-1; TRBD1 is a possible D gene (5 bases). Germline lookup yields CDR1 SGHDT and CDR2 YYEEEE. The CDR3 runs to 12 residues. V was cut by 10 bases and J by 0 bases, with 10 bases left in between. The CDR3 nucleotides read TGTGCCTCGACAGACCTGAACACTGAAGCTTTCTTT. It translates to CASTDLNTEAFF.

The V call is TRBV4-1, the J call TRBJ1-2; TRBD1 is a possible D gene (6 bases). Germline values: CDR1 MGHRA, CDR2 YSYEKL. Trimming left V 3 bases short and J 1 base short, with 18 bases between. The length of the CDR3 is 17 residues. CDR3 DNA: TGCGCCAGCAGCCAGGGGGTTGTCACAGGGTTTAACTATGGCTACACCTTC. Translated: CASSQGVVTGFNYGYTF.

Comment on this clonotype: The junction differs from germline at one of its ends, possibly a read error. The J gene is TRBJ1-4, the V gene TRBV7-9; tentative D call: TRBD1 (6 bases). This CDR3 has 14 amino acids. CDR1 and CDR2 from the germline V gene are SEHNR and FQNEAQ (reference sequence). The CDR3 reads CASNLGGLDEKLFF. In DNA, the CDR3 is TGTGCCAGCAACTTAGGGGGGCTCGATGAAAAACTGTTTTTT.

The gene calls are TRBV2 and TRBJ2-5, with D perhaps TRBD1 (6 bases). This CDR3 spans 14 amino acids. V gave up 2 bases and J gave up 3 bases, with 10 bases separating them. Germline CDR1 is SNHLY and CDR2 is FYNNEI. In nucleotides, the CDR3 is TGTGCCAGCAGTGAATGGGGGCGCAAAGAGACCCAGTACTTC. Protein: CASSEWGRKETQYF.

This sequence joins TRBV27 and TRBJ1-1; D is unresolved. Germline CDR1 MNHEY, CDR2 SMNVEV (reference sequence). The CDR3 length is 13 residues. Trimming removed 3 bases from V and 9 bases from J, with 14 bases in between. CDR3 region: CASSFRPTSQAFF. CDR3 coding DNA: TGTGCCAGCAGTTTCCGCCCGACAAGCCAAGCTTTCTTT.

The rearrangement uses TRBV29-1 and TRBJ1-1; TRBD1 matches at 7 bases. This CDR3 has 12 amino acids. V shed 7 bases, J shed 6 bases, and the junction held 8 bases outside the gene matches. Per the germline V gene, CDR1 is SQVTM and CDR2 is ANQGSEA. The CDR3 coding sequence is TGCAGCGCCGCAGACAGGGAACCTGAAGCTTTCTTT. Translated, it gives CSAADREPEAFF.

About this clonotype itself: A much larger clone is a single base away; this may be a read error. J is TRBJ1-1 and V is TRBV7-9; no reliable D call. CDR3 size: 13 residues. V shed 0 bases and J shed 10 bases, with 12 bases lying between them. CDR1 is SEHNR and CDR2 is FQNEAQ in the germline V gene (reference sequence). This chain's CDR3 is CASSLAGGVGAFF. In DNA, the CDR3 is TGTGCCAGCAGCTTAGCGGGCGGGGTTGGAGCTTTCTTT.

The chain has TRBV24-1 and TRBJ1-5; a possible D gene is TRBD1 (5 bases). V was shortened by 6 bases and J by 4 bases, with 18 bases between the two germline ends. This CDR3 is 16 amino acids long. Germline V gives CDR1 KGHDR, CDR2 SFDVKD. The CDR3 region has the DNA TGTGCCACCAGTCGGGGGGGGGTTAGTGGTAATCAGCCCCAGCATTTT. Protein sequence: CATSRGGVSGNQPQHF.

This clonotype was observed many times. The V call is TRBV7-9, the J call TRBJ1-5; D ambiguous. The CDR3 is 12 residues long. In germline, CDR1 is SEHNR, CDR2 FQNEAQ (reference sequence). V dropped 5 bases and J dropped 4 bases, with 6 bases sitting between them. CDR3 sequence reads: CASSHPNQPQHF. The CDR3 nucleotides read TGTGCCAGCAGCCATCCTAATCAGCCCCAGCATTTT.

This clonotype was counted at least ten times. The chain carries TRBV5-6 and TRBJ1-4, with D tentatively TRBD1 (5 bases). CDR3 length: 14 amino acids. Germline CDR1 reads SGHDT; CDR2 reads YYEEEE. V was cut by 4 bases and J by 3 bases, with 10 bases left in between. The DNA for the CDR3 is TGTGCCAGCAGCCAGGGACGGCCTAATGAAAAACTGTTTTTT. Translated: CASSQGRPNEKLFF.

This clonotype showed up just a few times. The gene calls are TRBV5-6 and TRBJ2-3; D is ambiguous. V lost 4 bases and J lost 4, with 4 bases in between. Germline V gene sequence: CDR1 SGHDT, CDR2 YYEEEE. The CDR3 covers 11 residues. The CDR3 here is CASSTADTQYF. The CDR3 nucleotides read TGTGCCAGCAGCACCGCAGATACGCAGTATTTT.

This clonotype was detected only a few times. The genes are TRBV7-9 and TRBJ2-1; TRBD2 matches 9 bases. CDR1 and CDR2 from the germline V gene are SEHNR and FQNEAQ (reference sequence). This CDR3 spans 18 amino acids. V lost 1 base and J lost 2; bases outside the gene matches: 9. In nucleotides, the CDR3 is TGTGCCAGCAGCTTAGTGGGGGTAGCGGGGGCCCCCTACAATGAGCAGTTCTTC. It translates to CASSLVGVAGAPYNEQFF.

This clonotype was detected only a few times. The genes are TRBV7-2 and TRBJ2-6; TRBD1 matches 7 bases. The germline V gene encodes CDR1 SGHTA and CDR2 FQGNSA. CDR3 length: 17 residues. V lost 5 bases and J lost 0; bases outside the gene matches: 7. The CDR3 sequence is CASSTRDRSSGANVLTF. CDR3 bases: TGTGCCAGCAGCACTCGGGACAGAAGCTCTGGGGCCAACGTCCTGACTTTC.

A remark on this clonotype: A read error may be the cause here, since a much bigger clone is one base away. V gene TRBV10-3 combines with J gene TRBJ1-2; TRBD1 might be the D (5 bases). Germline V CDR1 and CDR2: ENHRY, SYGVKD. CDR3 size: 14 residues. Deletions cut 8 bases from V and 7 bases from J, with 20 bases between. CDR3: CAIAPGGWTSGYTF. The DNA of the CDR3 is TGTGCCATCGCTCCGGGGGGGTGGACTTCTGGCTACACCTTC.

J is TRBJ2-3 and V is TRBV6-2 or TRBV6-3; the D gene is possibly TRBD2 (5 bases). The CDR3 is 15 residues long. V gave up 5 bases and J gave up 0 bases, with 12 bases separating them. Germline V CDR1 and CDR2: MNHEY, SVGEGT. The CDR3 bases are TGTGCCAGCAGTGATGGTTGGACTAGCACAGATACGCAGTATTTT. It yields the protein CASSDGWTSTDTQYF.

The gene calls are TRBV4-1 and TRBJ1-5, with 9 bases lining up with TRBD1. Germline CDR1 MGHRA, CDR2 YSYEKL. The CDR3 sequence is 16 residues long. V trimming: 1 base; J trimming: 6 bases; junction bases outside the gene matches: 7. The CDR3 region is CASSQARGQGFQPQHF. In DNA form, the CDR3 reads TGCGCCAGCAGCCAAGCCCGGGGACAGGGCTTTCAGCCCCAGCATTTT.

The genes are TRBV4-2 and TRBJ1-2; no clear D. Germline assignment: CDR1 LGHNA and CDR2 YNFKEQ. The ends were cut back, 0 bases at V and 0 bases at J, with 11 bases in the middle. CDR3 length: 16 residues. Here the CDR3 reads CASSQDGRIPNYGYTF. The CDR3 nucleotides are TGTGCCAGCAGCCAAGACGGCAGGATCCCTAACTATGGCTACACCTTC.